These 30 T cell receptor beta chains were all obtained from the same sample, sequenced in a study of CD8 T cells in ankylosing spondylitis. TCRdb recomputed calls from the 5' RACE reads with MiXCR, one row per CDR3 protein. The repertoire holds over 150,000 distinct CDR3 sequences, with about 18% as singletons. Sequencing input: blood, either unsorted or a sorted T cell fraction (not recorded which). The receptors here all came from a male donor aged 10 to 30 with ankylosing spondylitis or in good health (not recorded which).

At least ten counts were recorded for this clonotype. The V gene is TRBV7-9, the J gene TRBJ2-2; D possibly corresponds to TRBD1 (5 bases). Germline CDR1 is SEHNR and CDR2 is FQNEAQ (reference sequence). V shed 5 bases and J shed 1 base, with 26 bases lying between them. This CDR3 is 20 amino acids long. Here the CDR3 DNA reads TGTGCCAGCAGCCACCCTTGGACGGACAAAGGCCCACTGAACACCGGGGAGCTGTTTTTT. Its translation: CASSHPWTDKGPLNTGELFF.

This clonotype was observed many times. The chain recombines TRBV11-2 with TRBJ1-1, with 8 bases fitting TRBD1. Germline CDR1 and CDR2: SGHAT and FQNNGV. The CDR3 is 13 residues long. V lost 5 bases, J lost 4 bases, and 3 bases stayed unmatched. For the CDR3, the DNA is TGTGCCAGCAGCCCCGACAGGGGCACTGAAGCTTTCTTT. Translating gives CASSPDRGTEAFF.

The sample holds many counts of this clonotype. The chain combines TRBV6-1 with TRBJ2-7, with 7 bases aligning to TRBD1. The CDR3 length is 13 residues. CDR1 and CDR2 (germline): MNHNS, SASEGT. The V and J ends lost 8 bases and 2 bases, in that order; junction bases with no gene match: 6. CDR3 DNA sequence: TGTGCCAGCGAGGGACAGACCCCCTACGAGCAGTACGTC. Its translation is CASEGQTPYEQYV.

V usage is TRBV5-4 and J usage is TRBJ2-3; 8 bases line up with TRBD1. The V gene's germline CDR1 is SGHNT and CDR2 YYREEE (reference sequence). This CDR3 comprises 13 residues. With 6 bases clipped from V and 7 bases from J, the junction kept 7 bases outside the gene matches. In nucleotides, the CDR3 is TGTGCCAGCACCGAGGACAGGGCGAATACGCAGTATTTT. It encodes CASTEDRANTQYF.

There are many counts of this clonotype. V and J are TRBV14 and TRBJ2-3, with 9 bases fitting TRBD2. The germline V gene has CDR1 SGHDN and CDR2 FVKESK. This CDR3 region has 15 residues. With 7 bases clipped from V and 3 bases from J, the junction kept 8 bases outside the gene matches. The chain's CDR3 is CASTGPAGGTDTQYF. The CDR3 DNA follows: TGTGCCAGCACCGGGCCAGCGGGAGGAACAGATACGCAGTATTTT.

This clonotype was counted a single time. The rearrangement joins TRBV27 to TRBJ2-1, with D unresolved. Germline values: CDR1 MNHEY, CDR2 SMNVEV (reference sequence). This CDR3 is 11 amino acids long. V lost 8 bases and J lost 5, with 7 bases in between. The CDR3 protein is CASGTNNEQFF. CDR3 bases: TGTGCCAGCGGAACAAACAATGAGCAGTTCTTC.

In this sample, this clonotype turned up many times. V and J are TRBV7-9 and TRBJ1-1; D uncertain. V gave up 8 bases and J gave up 0 bases, with 4 bases separating them. Germline V gene data show CDR1 as SEHNR and CDR2 as FQNEAQ (reference sequence). The CDR3 loop spans 11 amino acids. CDR3 bases: TGTGCCAGCGAGATGAACACTGAAGCTTTCTTT. It yields the protein CASEMNTEAFF. Supplemented by reference TRBV7-9 and TRBJ1-1, the full variable domain reads DTGVSQNPRHKITKRGQNVTFRCDPISEHNRLYWYRQTLGQGPEFLTYFQNEAQLEKSRLLSDRFSAERPKGSFSTLEIQRTEQGDSAMYLCASEMNTEAFFGQGTRLTVV.

The rearrangement joins TRBV20-1 to TRBJ2-5; 12 bases align to TRBD2. The junction had 6 bases not matched to a gene; V was cut back by 2 bases and J by 5 bases. Germline V CDR1 and CDR2: DFQATT, SNEGSKA (reference sequence). The CDR3 runs 15 residues. The CDR3 DNA sequence: TGCAGTGCTAGACCTCTAGCGGGAGGGCCGGAGACCCAGTACTTC. This encodes CSARPLAGGPETQYF.

The table lists this clonotype with many counts. The V call is TRBV28, the J call TRBJ2-5; D not resolved. The V end was cut by 5 bases, the J end by 1 base, with 17 bases between. The CDR3 length is 16 residues. CDR1 MDHEN and CDR2 SYDVKM come from the germline V gene. CDR3: CASSPNPPAVQETQYF. In nucleotides, the CDR3 is TGTGCCAGCAGTCCGAATCCCCCGGCCGTCCAAGAGACCCAGTACTTC.

The chain has TRBV18 and TRBJ2-7; the D call may be TRBD1 or TRBD2 (5 bases each). Germline values: CDR1 KGHSH, CDR2 LQKENI. Trimming took off 0 bases at V and 3 bases at J, with 12 bases between the two ends. This CDR3 contains 15 residues. CDR3 nucleotides: TGTGCCAGCTCACCACCGAGGGACGGAAACTACGAGCAGTACTTC. This encodes CASSPPRDGNYEQYF.

The chain joins TRBV29-1 to TRBJ1-2; 9 bases agree with TRBD1. Germline loops: CDR1 SQVTM, CDR2 ANQGSEA. The CDR3 spans 12 residues. The V gene end was trimmed by 7 bases and the J gene end by 7 bases; junction bases not matched to a gene: 7. This CDR3 is CSASGTGSGYTF. The CDR3 DNA is TGCAGCGCCAGCGGGACAGGGTCTGGCTACACCTTC.

There are many counts of this clonotype. The rearrangement uses TRBV27 and TRBJ2-2; 10 bases fit TRBD2. CDR1 and CDR2 from the germline V gene are MNHEY and SMNVEV (reference sequence). This CDR3 is built from 16 residues. V lost 5 bases, J lost 7 bases, and 10 bases stayed unmatched. DNA of the CDR3: TGTGCCAGCAGTCATCTAGCGGGAGATTTACACGGGGAGCTGTTTTTT. Its translation is CASSHLAGDLHGELFF.

This clonotype was seen ten or more times. The rearrangement uses TRBV5-1 and TRBJ2-7; TRBD2 might be the D (7 bases). Trimming pared 2 bases from V and 5 bases from J, leaving 14 bases between. Looked up from germline, CDR1 is SGHRS and CDR2 is YFSETQ. The CDR3 totals 14 residues. The DNA of the CDR3 is TGCGCCAGCAGCTTAAGGGGGGCGGGGGACGAGCAGTACTTC. Translated: CASSLRGAGDEQYF.

The chain links TRBV6-6 to TRBJ2-3; D call uncertain. With 1 base removed from V and 4 bases from J, the gap between germline ends came to 3 bases. The CDR3 spans 12 residues. Germline V gene lookup returns CDR1 MNHNY and CDR2 SVGAGI (reference sequence). CDR3 loop: CASSYFPDTQYF. Here the CDR3 DNA reads TGTGCCAGCAGTTACTTCCCAGATACGCAGTATTTT.

In this sample, this clonotype turned up many times. This sequence joins TRBV2 and TRBJ1-6; D possibly corresponds to TRBD1 (5 bases). Trimming left V 7 bases short and J 8 bases short, with 12 bases between. The CDR3 contains 13 residues. The germline gives CDR1 SNHLY, CDR2 FYNNEI. The CDR3 region is CASTRRDYSPLHF. CDR3 in DNA: TGTGCCAGCACGCGCAGGGACTATTCACCCCTCCACTTT.

The sample holds many counts of this clonotype. The V and J genes are TRBV12-3 or TRBV12-4 and TRBJ2-5; D gene unclear. The CDR3 consists of 12 residues. Trimming removed 5 bases from V and 5 bases from J, with 9 bases in between. CDR3 coding DNA: TGTGCCAGCAGTCAAACCTTGGAGACCCAGTACTTC. Residues: CASSQTLETQYF.

This clonotype was seen ten or more times. The genes are TRBV4-1 and TRBJ2-2, with 7 bases matching TRBD1. The J segment lost 7 bases and the V segment lost 2 bases, leaving 10 bases of the junction unmatched. Germline V gene data show CDR1 as MGHRA and CDR2 as YSYEKL. CDR3 length: 16 amino acids. The CDR3 DNA follows: TGCGCCAGCAGCCAACCGGGACAGACCATTGGCGGGGAGCTGTTTTTT. Its protein product is CASSQPGQTIGGELFF.

In its sample, this clonotype was seen many times. This chain connects TRBV6-4 to TRBJ2-3; D remains unclear. Germline values: CDR1 MRHNA, CDR2 SNTAGT. V lost 0 bases, J lost 6 bases, and 10 bases lay in between. This CDR3 is 14 amino acids long. Here the CDR3 reads CASSDSGSNDTQYF. Written as DNA, the CDR3 is TGTGCCAGCAGTGACTCTGGGTCAAACGATACGCAGTATTTT.

This clonotype was seen many times. V usage is TRBV4-3 and J usage is TRBJ1-4; D is uncertain. The CDR3 is made up of 14 amino acids. V lost 2 bases and J 5 bases, leaving 9 bases between the germline ends. Germline CDR1 LGHNA, CDR2 YSLEER. The CDR3 sequence is CASSQKRQNEKLFF. The CDR3 DNA reads TGCGCCAGCAGCCAAAAACGTCAAAATGAAAAACTGTTTTTT.

This clonotype was detected many times. The chain joins TRBV29-1 to TRBJ2-1; 9 bases map to TRBD1. J was trimmed by 8 bases and V by 2 bases; bases with no gene match: 4. This CDR3 is 13 amino acids long. Germline V gives CDR1 SQVTM, CDR2 ANQGSEA. As DNA, the CDR3 is TGCAGCGTTGAATTGGACAGGGGCTATGAGCAGTTCTTC. It is translated as CSVELDRGYEQFF.

J is TRBJ2-2 and V is TRBV27; no reliable D call. The CDR3 extends over 12 amino acids. With 8 bases removed from V and 3 bases from J, the gap between germline ends came to 7 bases. Germline V gives CDR1 MNHEY, CDR2 SMNVEV (reference sequence). The CDR3 protein is CASEDYTGELFF. In DNA, the CDR3 is TGTGCCAGCGAGGATTACACCGGGGAGCTGTTTTTT.

The sample holds many counts of this clonotype. The gene calls are TRBV5-1 and TRBJ2-5, with D uncertain. The CDR3 is 14 amino acids. The V and J ends lost 0 bases and 6 bases respectively, with 12 bases between them. Germline V gives CDR1 SGHRS, CDR2 YFSETQ. CDR3 sequence reads: CASSLVDWEKTQYF. The CDR3 region has the DNA TGCGCCAGCAGCTTGGTAGATTGGGAAAAGACCCAGTACTTC.

The sample holds many counts of this clonotype. The chain recombines TRBV5-1 with TRBJ1-2; weak D call: TRBD1 (6 bases). Trimming shortened V by 4 bases and J by 2 bases, and 15 bases separated the two germline ends. CDR3 length: 15 amino acids. Germline loops: CDR1 SGHRS, CDR2 YFSETQ. The chain's CDR3 is CASSPTTGFNYGYTF. As DNA, the CDR3 is TGCGCCAGCAGCCCTACGACAGGTTTCAACTATGGCTACACCTTC.

The rearrangement joins TRBV18 to TRBJ1-1, with D unresolved. The V end was cut by 4 bases, the J end by 1 base, with 10 bases between. From germline, CDR1 is KGHSH and CDR2 LQKENI. The CDR3 has 14 residues. As DNA, the CDR3 is TGTGCCAGCTCACGAGTGGGAGGGAACACTGAAGCTTTCTTT. It specifies CASSRVGGNTEAFF.

This clonotype appeared a few times. The chain has TRBV18 and TRBJ2-2; 12 positions match TRBD2. The V gene's germline CDR1 is KGHSH and CDR2 LQKENI. J gave up 4 bases and V 3 bases, and 15 bases lay outside the gene matches. The CDR3 runs 20 residues. The CDR3 DNA sequence: TGTGCCAGCTCACCCGATCGACTAGCGGGAGTTTCGCGTGTCACCGGGGAGCTGTTTTTT. Its protein product is CASSPDRLAGVSRVTGELFF.

This clonotype has at least ten counts. J is TRBJ2-2 and V is TRBV4-2; no firm D call. CDR3 length: 14 residues. Germline V gene data show CDR1 as LGHNA and CDR2 as YNFKEQ. With 5 bases removed from V and 2 bases from J, the gap between germline ends came to 9 bases. CDR3 sequence (DNA): TGTGCCAGCAGCTTTACTCCTAACACCGGGGAGCTGTTTTTT. Its translation is CASSFTPNTGELFF.

The V and J genes are TRBV6-2 or TRBV6-3 and TRBJ2-7; TRBD2 matches at 7 bases. The CDR3 is made up of 17 amino acids. Germline V gene data show CDR1 as MNHEY and CDR2 as SVGEGT. V lost 6 bases, J lost 3 bases, and 17 bases stayed unmatched. CDR3 loop: CASRQKAGRTYSYEQYV. The CDR3 bases are TGTGCCAGCAGACAGAAAGCGGGACGGACCTACAGCTACGAGCAGTACGTC.

The gene calls are TRBV27 and TRBJ2-2, with D possibly TRBD1 on 6 matching bases. CDR3 size: 13 residues. Germline assignment: CDR1 MNHEY and CDR2 SMNVEV (reference sequence). V lost 6 bases and J lost 6, with 11 bases in between. Here the CDR3 reads CASRPTGPGELFF. As DNA, the CDR3 is TGTGCCAGCAGACCAACAGGGCCCGGGGAGCTGTTTTTT.

This clonotype was detected many times. The V gene is TRBV12-3 or TRBV12-4, the J gene TRBJ2-2; 10 nucleotides match TRBD2. This CDR3 comprises 16 residues. V shed 4 bases and J 5 bases; nucleotides not matched to a gene: 7. DNA for the CDR3: TGTGCCAGCAGTTCCCCAAGCGGGAGGGGGACCGGGGAGCTGTTTTTT. It translates to CASSSPSGRGTGELFF.

This clonotype was found many times. The chain has TRBV10-3 and TRBJ2-3; 8 nucleotides match TRBD2. Trimming removed 4 bases from V and 5 bases from J; junction bases left unmatched: 2. CDR1 is ENHRY and CDR2 is SYGVKD in the germline V gene. CDR3 length: 13 residues. CDR3 residues: CAISAGGVDTQYF. CDR3 in DNA: TGTGCCATCAGTGCGGGAGGGGTAGATACGCAGTATTTT.